This T cell receptor beta chain was documented in a study of T cell repertoires in cytomegalovirus infection. Study as a whole: CMV infection together with matching HLA type was indicated by public TCR beta signatures.

About this clonotype itself: No antigen is known for it. A much more abundant neighbour one base away suggests this may be a read error.

MiXCR was run by TCRdb on the reads, yielding one entry per CDR3 protein. The profile shows nearly 650,000 distinct CDR3 sequences, 24% of them singletons. Study-wide results and limits: The ex vivo response was dominated by HLA-C-restricted CMV-specific TCR beta clonotypes. Summed frequency of shared TCR beta families picked out CMV carriers who also had the relevant HLA.

The CDR3 is 15 residues long. Germline CDR1 is SEHNR and CDR2 is FQNEAQ (reference sequence). The V end lost 5 bases, the J end lost 1 base, and 14 bases lay between the germline ends. The TCR comes from a human donor in good health (CMV status not recorded). Some clones in this sample may be carry-over from other donors' samples. The sequenced sample consisted of CD8+ T cells from PBMCs. The V and J genes are TRBV7-9 and TRBJ1-2; no reliable D call. CDR3 amino acids: CASSLGVGSNYGYTF. In nucleotides, the CDR3 is TGTGCCAGCAGCCTCGGGGTAGGCAGTAACTATGGCTACACCTTC.